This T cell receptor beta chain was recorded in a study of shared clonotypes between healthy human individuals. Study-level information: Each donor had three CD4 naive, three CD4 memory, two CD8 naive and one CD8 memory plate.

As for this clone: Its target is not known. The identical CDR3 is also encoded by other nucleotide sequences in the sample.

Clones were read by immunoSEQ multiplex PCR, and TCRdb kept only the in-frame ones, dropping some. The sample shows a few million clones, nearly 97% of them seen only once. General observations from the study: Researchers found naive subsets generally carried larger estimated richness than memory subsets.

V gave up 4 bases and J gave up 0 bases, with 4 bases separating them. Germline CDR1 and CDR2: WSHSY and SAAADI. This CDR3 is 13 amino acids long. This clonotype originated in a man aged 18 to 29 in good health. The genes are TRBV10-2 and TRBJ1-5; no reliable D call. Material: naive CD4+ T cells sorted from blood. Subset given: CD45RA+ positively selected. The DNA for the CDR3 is TGCGCCAGCAGTGGCGGTAGCAATCAGCCCCAGCATTTT. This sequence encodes CASSGGSNQPQHF.